These 28 T cell receptor beta chains were sequenced from one sample in a study of T cell repertoires in cytomegalovirus infection. TCRdb reanalysed the reads using MiXCR and keeps one entry per CDR3 protein. The sample records about a million distinct CDR3 sequences, roughly 30% being singletons. Their cognate antigens are unknown. The specimen comprised cultured CD8+ T cells from PBMCs, sampled from culture after CMV antigen stimulation. These receptors were taken from a human donor in good health (CMV status not recorded). Some clones in this sample may be carry-over from other donors' samples.

The V gene is TRBV7-8, the J gene TRBJ1-2; TRBD1 aligns across 8 bases. Germline V gene lookup returns CDR1 SGHVS and CDR2 FQNEAQ. The CDR3 is 15 residues long. With V trimmed by 5 bases and J by 8 bases, 13 bases remained unmatched. CDR3 coding DNA: TGTGCCAGCAGCGTCCTCTCAGGGGGCGCTGGGGGCTACACCTTC. This gives the protein CASSVLSGGAGGYTF.

V usage is TRBV7-9 and J usage is TRBJ1-2; 7 bases are a match to TRBD1. The V gene end was trimmed by 4 bases and the J gene end by 4 bases; junction bases not matched to a gene: 9. The length of the CDR3 is 15 residues. Germline V gene data show CDR1 as SEHNR and CDR2 as FQNEAQ (reference sequence). CDR3: CASSSTTGDPYGYTF. DNA for the CDR3: TGTGCCAGCAGCTCCACAACAGGGGACCCCTATGGCTACACCTTC.

CDR3 amino acids: CATSTQARLNTGELFF. CDR3 nucleotides: TGTGCCACCAGCACTCAAGCCCGACTGAACACCGGGGAGCTGTTTTTT. The chain combines TRBV15 with TRBJ2-2, with unresolved D. This CDR3 comprises 16 residues. In germline, CDR1 is LNHNV, CDR2 YYDKDF (reference sequence). Trimming removed 4 bases at V and 1 base at J, with 13 bases between.

Only a few counts were recorded for this clonotype. V and J are TRBV6-1 and TRBJ2-5; 7 bases are a match to TRBD1. The V and J ends lost 10 bases and 7 bases, in that order; junction bases with no gene match: 9. Germline V gives CDR1 MNHNS, CDR2 SASEGT. The CDR3 is 12 residues long. CDR3 nucleotide sequence: TGTGCCACCGAAAAACAGGGGCGGACCCAGTACTTC. Encoded protein: CATEKQGRTQYF.

This chain links TRBV19 with TRBJ1-1; no definite D call. In germline, CDR1 is LNHDA, CDR2 SQIVND (reference sequence). The CDR3 is made up of 14 amino acids. Trimming pared 7 bases from V and 0 bases from J, leaving 12 bases between. DNA for the CDR3: TGTGCCAGTATCGATGATTCAATGAACACTGAAGCTTTCTTT. This codes for CASIDDSMNTEAFF. The entire variable domain, with the rest obtained from reference TRBV19 and TRBJ1-1, is as follows: DGGITQSPKYLFRKEGQNVTLSCEQNLNHDAMYWYRQDPGQGLRLIYYSQIVNDFQKGDIAEGYSVSREKKESFPLTVTSAQKNPTAFYLCASIDDSMNTEAFFGQGTRLTVV.

In its sample, this clonotype was seen many times. The gene calls are TRBV12-3 or TRBV12-4 and TRBJ1-2, with a tentative D call TRBD1 (5 bases). The V end was cut by 5 bases, the J end by 5 bases, with 12 bases between. CDR3 length: 13 residues. CDR3 DNA: TGTGCCAGCAGTATGGGACGGATATATGGCTACACCTTC. It is translated as CASSMGRIYGYTF.

The V and J genes are TRBV11-2 and TRBJ2-3, with D uncertain. V shed 1 base and J shed 6 bases, with 5 bases lying between them. CDR1 and CDR2 from the germline V gene are SGHAT and FQNNGV. The length of the CDR3 is 12 residues. The chain's CDR3 is CASSLVDDTQYF. The CDR3, as DNA: TGTGCCAGCAGCTTAGTCGACGATACGCAGTATTTT.

In its sample, this clonotype was seen a few times. The rearrangement uses TRBV7-4 and TRBJ2-5; either TRBD1 or TRBD2 may supply D (5 bases each). The CDR3 covers 13 residues. Germline V CDR1 and CDR2: SGHVT, SQSDAQ. V lost 4 bases and J lost 5, with 11 bases in between. Written as DNA, the CDR3 is TGTGCCAGCAGCTCCCGGTGGGGGGAGACCCAGTACTTC. As protein: CASSSRWGETQYF.

This sequence joins TRBV28 and TRBJ2-2; D is unresolved. The CDR3 spans 15 residues. Looked up from germline, CDR1 is MDHEN and CDR2 is SYDVKM. With 0 bases removed from V and 4 bases from J, the gap between germline ends came to 9 bases. The CDR3: CASSLWWGATGELFF. The CDR3, as DNA: TGTGCCAGCAGTTTATGGTGGGGTGCCACCGGGGAGCTGTTTTTT. Filled out from reference TRBV28 and TRBJ2-2, the complete variable domain reads DVKVTQSSRYLVKRTGEKVFLECVQDMDHENMFWYRQDPGLGLRLIYFSYDVKMKEKGDIPEGYSVSREKKERFSLILESASTNQTSMYLCASSLWWGATGELFFGEGSRLTVL.

The J gene is TRBJ1-2, the V gene TRBV27; D ambiguous. V lost 2 bases and J lost 4, with 17 bases in between. The CDR3 loop spans 16 amino acids. CDR1 and CDR2 (germline): MNHEY, SMNVEV (reference sequence). The chain's CDR3 is CASSLAPGFDSYGYTF. The CDR3 coding sequence is TGTGCCAGCAGTTTAGCCCCAGGTTTTGATTCCTATGGCTACACCTTC.

This clonotype came up a few times. The chain has TRBV5-8 and TRBJ1-4, with D tentatively TRBD1 (5 bases). This CDR3 is built from 13 residues. From germline, CDR1 is SGHTS and CDR2 YDEGEE. V shed 5 bases and J shed 8 bases, with 13 bases lying between them. The CDR3, as DNA: TGTGCCAGCAGTCCCGGGACGTGGGAAAAACTGTTTTTT. It translates to CASSPGTWEKLFF.

This clonotype appeared a few times. CDR3 bases: TGTGCCAGCAGTCGAGCGGGTTTTTCCTACAATGAGCAGTTCTTC. This encodes CASSRAGFSYNEQFF. The chain links TRBV27 to TRBJ2-1; D perhaps matches TRBD2 (6 bases). V lost 5 bases, J lost 1 base, and 12 bases lay in between. The CDR3 contains 15 residues. Germline CDR1 and CDR2: MNHEY and SMNVEV (reference sequence).

This clonotype was counted only a few times. This chain connects TRBV10-2 to TRBJ2-4, with 8 bases aligning to TRBD2. Germline CDR1 WSHSY, CDR2 SAAADI. V shed 6 bases and J 6 bases; nucleotides not matched to a gene: 4. CDR3 length: 13 residues. The CDR3: CASSGGARNIQYF. DNA of the CDR3: TGCGCCAGCAGCGGGGGGGCAAGAAACATTCAGTACTTC.

The sample holds a few counts of this clonotype. The V call is TRBV5-4, the J call TRBJ1-2, with 10 bases fitting TRBD1. Per germline, CDR1 SGHNT and CDR2 YYREEE (reference sequence). This CDR3 contains 15 residues. Germline trimming cut 0 bases from V and 8 bases from J; bases unmatched to any gene: 7. Here the CDR3 reads CASSLAADRGQGYTF. The CDR3 DNA reads TGTGCCAGCAGCTTGGCCGCAGACAGGGGGCAAGGCTACACCTTC.

Ten or more counts support this clonotype. The chain combines TRBV7-2 with TRBJ1-1, with TRBD1 as a possible D gene (5 bases). V was clipped by 7 bases and J by 3 bases, with 18 bases between them. Germline CDR1 reads SGHTA; CDR2 reads FQGNSA. The CDR3 is 15 amino acids. CDR3 residues: CASNSLGGGDTEAFF. In DNA form, the CDR3 reads TGTGCCAGCAACTCGCTCGGGGGAGGAGACACTGAAGCTTTCTTT.

This clonotype occurred a few times. The chain links TRBV6-5 to TRBJ1-4; TRBD1 is a possible D gene (6 bases). CDR1 is MNHEY and CDR2 is SVGAGI in the germline V gene. The V and J ends lost 2 bases and 5 bases respectively, with 15 bases between them. CDR3 length equals 16 residues. The CDR3 DNA reads TGTGCCAGCAGTTACAATTCGGGGGGCGAGAATGAAAAACTGTTTTTT. The encoded protein is CASSYNSGGENEKLFF.

This clonotype has only a few counts. The chain is built from TRBV7-6 and TRBJ2-6; TRBD1 matches 8 bases. J was trimmed by 0 bases and V by 5 bases; bases with no gene match: 9. The germline V gene encodes CDR1 SGHVS and CDR2 FNYEAQ. This CDR3 has 18 amino acids. CDR3 in amino acids: CASSPGQGRRSGANVLTF. The CDR3 DNA is TGTGCCAGCAGCCCTGGACAGGGACGGCGCTCTGGGGCCAACGTCCTGACTTTC.

The J gene is TRBJ2-2, the V gene TRBV24-1; no definite D call. Trimming removed 7 bases from V and 6 bases from J, with 8 bases in between. CDR1 and CDR2 from the germline V gene are KGHDR and SFDVKD. The CDR3 has 12 residues. The CDR3 sequence: CATRSRSGELFF. CDR3 DNA: TGTGCCACCAGATCCCGGTCCGGGGAGCTGTTTTTT.

This clonotype was picked up many times. V is TRBV19 and J is TRBJ1-6, with D possibly matching TRBD1 (5 bases). Germline CDR1 reads LNHDA; CDR2 reads SQIVND (reference sequence). V lost 3 bases and J lost 7, with 7 bases in between. CDR3 length: 13 residues. As DNA, the CDR3 is TGTGCCAGTAGTATTGGGGGGAATTCACCCCTCCACTTT. Amino acids: CASSIGGNSPLHF.

The chain has TRBV6-5 and TRBJ2-2; 7 positions match TRBD1. With 6 bases clipped from V and 5 bases from J, the junction kept 9 bases outside the gene matches. The germline CDR1 and CDR2 sequences are MNHEY and SVGAGI. This CDR3 region has 15 residues. The CDR3 DNA is TGTGCCAGCAGCTTGACAGGGTCTCCGACCGGGGAGCTGTTTTTT. It is translated as CASSLTGSPTGELFF.

V and J are TRBV4-1 and TRBJ1-5; 7 nucleotides agree with TRBD1. This CDR3 comprises 15 residues. Germline V gene lookup returns CDR1 MGHRA and CDR2 YSYEKL. The V segment lost 1 base and the J segment 6 bases; nucleotides outside the gene matches: 6. The CDR3 spells CASSQGQGVGQPQHF. For the CDR3, the DNA is TGCGCCAGCAGCCAAGGGCAGGGGGTAGGTCAGCCCCAGCATTTT.

This clonotype was detected many times. This chain links TRBV27 with TRBJ1-5; maybe TRBD1 (5 bases). Deletions cut 3 bases from V and 7 bases from J, with 13 bases between. The CDR3 length is 14 residues. CDR1 and CDR2 from the germline V gene are MNHEY and SMNVEV (reference sequence). Written as DNA, the CDR3 is TGTGCCAGCAGTTTTTTAGGAGGGGACCAGCCCCAGCATTTT. It is translated as CASSFLGGDQPQHF.

This chain links TRBV11-2 with TRBJ2-2, with a tentative D call TRBD2 (6 bases). V was clipped by 9 bases and J by 0 bases, with 11 bases between them. The CDR3 length is 14 residues. CDR1 SGHAT and CDR2 FQNNGV come from the germline V gene. DNA for the CDR3: TGTGCCAGTCCGCGGACTACGAACACCGGGGAGCTGTTTTTT. It specifies CASPRTTNTGELFF.

This clonotype was recorded at least ten times. This sequence joins TRBV7-2 and TRBJ2-7, with a tentative D call TRBD1 (5 bases). With 1 base removed from V and 6 bases from J, the gap between germline ends came to 10 bases. The CDR3 runs to 13 residues. In germline, CDR1 is SGHTA, CDR2 FQGNSA. The DNA for the CDR3 is TGTGCCAGCAGCTTAGGAACAGGATCCGAGCAGTACTTC. It specifies CASSLGTGSEQYF.

The chain links TRBV19 to TRBJ2-1; no clear D. This CDR3 has 15 residues. V was clipped by 2 bases and J by 2 bases, with 10 bases between them. Germline values: CDR1 LNHDA, CDR2 SQIVND (reference sequence). This CDR3 is CASSINSGPYNEQFF. CDR3 bases: TGTGCCAGTAGTATAAATTCCGGGCCCTACAATGAGCAGTTCTTC.

A few counts support this clonotype. This chain links TRBV20-1 with TRBJ1-5; tentative D call: TRBD1 (6 bases). Germline CDR1 reads DFQATT; CDR2 reads SNEGSKA (reference sequence). V was pared by 3 bases and J by 2 bases, with 14 bases between. The CDR3 consists of 15 residues. The CDR3 DNA reads TGCAGTGCTAGGGATCGCGGGGGCGGCAATCAGCCCCAGCATTTT. Encoded protein: CSARDRGGGNQPQHF.

This clonotype was recorded a few times. The chain links TRBV7-9 to TRBJ2-7, with 15 bases matching TRBD2. Per the germline V gene, CDR1 is SEHNR and CDR2 is FQNEAQ (reference sequence). Unmatched junction bases numbered 6, after V lost 4 bases and J lost 5 bases. The CDR3 spans 16 residues. CDR3 loop: CASSSRTSGGAHEQYF. The CDR3 DNA follows: TGTGCCAGCAGCTCCAGGACTAGCGGGGGGGCCCACGAGCAGTACTTC.

The CDR3 spells CASTLLRDTNVYEQYF. The CDR3 region has the DNA TGTGCCAGCACCCTACTCCGGGACACAAATGTCTACGAGCAGTACTTC. This chain uses TRBV28 with TRBJ2-7; the D gene is possibly TRBD1 (6 bases). V dropped 7 bases and J dropped 3 bases, with 22 bases sitting between them. CDR1 MDHEN and CDR2 SYDVKM come from the germline V gene. The CDR3 is 16 amino acids.